A selection of T cell receptor beta chains follows, all from one sample in a study of cytomegalovirus exposure and HLA in healthy donors. Only in-frame clones appear in the TCRdb table, and some are missing; sequencing was by immunoSEQ multiplex PCR. The table shows about 91,000 clones, with around nine tenths occurring only once. The sequenced sample consisted of PBMCs. These receptors all come from a man in his thirties or forties in good health and CMV-seropositive. Both conserved end residues are trimmed from each CDR3. The D gene is left open where the match is weak.

14 TRBV5-4 TRBD2 ASSRGTSGGEGTQY
12 TRBV6-1 TRBD2 ASTLSGSNNEQF
12 TRBV11-2 TRBD2 ASSLAGKVYEQY
12 TRBV28 . ASSLGGLGGEQY
12 TRBV10-3 . AIRGDFSYNEQF
10 TRBV4-2 . ASSLYNQPQH
10 TRBV6-5 . ASSKRGTEAF
13 TRBV28 . ASMSLGGRVYGYT
11 TRBV12-2 . ASRFKPGYEQY
16 TRBV7-9 TRBD1 ASSSLTGQGLTNYGYT
13 TRBV18 . ASAEDSLPGNTIY
13 TRBV27 . ASSYTNGGVNGYT
14 TRBV28 . ASSPTLTGWEQPQH
12 TRBV5-8 . ASSLDRANYGYT
13 TRBV28 . ASSPPQMARGEQY
16 TRBV7-3 TRBD1 ASSLNGDRPGPYNEQF
14 TRBV6-1 . ASSEGRWGGFYEQY
16 TRBV11-2 TRBD1 ASSPLGGLGSGSYEQY
12 TRBV27 . ASSLGGNNQPQH
14 TRBV21-1 . ASSTEEGAPHNEQF
17 TRBV5-1 TRBD2 ASSYRRPGLAGGRYEQY
16 TRBV19 TRBD1 ASSIEVYRGSPYNEQF
11 TRBV11-3 . ASSREFQETQY
11 TRBV29-1 TRBD2 SVEGLARDTQY
13 TRBV30 TRBD1 AWLDREFSTDTQY
14 TRBV4-1 . ASSQDRLVGVPELF
8 TRBV29-1 TRBD2 SSGGNEQF
15 TRBV9 TRBD2 ASSHSAGTSGRDTQY
13 TRBV6-5 . AKGPEASSNYGYT
12 TRBV29-1 TRBD2 SVGGTSVTGELF
13 TRBV6-1 . ASKFTNEGIYGYT
12 TRBV13 TRBD2 ASSPNLAGGEQF
14 TRBV6-1 TRBD2 ASSEFRGGSYNEQF
14 TRBV7-9 . ASSKTGTHLHYGYT
14 TRBV6-6 TRBD1 ASRTGMGATNEKLF
13 TRBV27 . ASTSLEGAVGELF
12 TRBV6-5 . ASRRGSNTGELF
14 TRBV2 TRBD1 ASSASGGGLGQPQH
17 TRBV7-7 TRBD2 ASSLGGIGGLAVQETQY
12 TRBV6-4 . ASSDSPSYNEQF
14 TRBV27 TRBD2 ASSFLLGTSINEQF
12 TRBV2 . ASRPGMAHSPLH
12 TRBV4-1 . ASSQDSGRETQY
12 TRBV7-3 TRBD2 ASTLAGNTGELF
15 TRBV7-9 . ASSLAIRGRPNYGYT
13 TRBV28 . ASRGGLAVTYEQY
13 TRBV28 . ASTPTGWSFYGYT
13 TRBV5-1 . ASSRAGTSTDTQY